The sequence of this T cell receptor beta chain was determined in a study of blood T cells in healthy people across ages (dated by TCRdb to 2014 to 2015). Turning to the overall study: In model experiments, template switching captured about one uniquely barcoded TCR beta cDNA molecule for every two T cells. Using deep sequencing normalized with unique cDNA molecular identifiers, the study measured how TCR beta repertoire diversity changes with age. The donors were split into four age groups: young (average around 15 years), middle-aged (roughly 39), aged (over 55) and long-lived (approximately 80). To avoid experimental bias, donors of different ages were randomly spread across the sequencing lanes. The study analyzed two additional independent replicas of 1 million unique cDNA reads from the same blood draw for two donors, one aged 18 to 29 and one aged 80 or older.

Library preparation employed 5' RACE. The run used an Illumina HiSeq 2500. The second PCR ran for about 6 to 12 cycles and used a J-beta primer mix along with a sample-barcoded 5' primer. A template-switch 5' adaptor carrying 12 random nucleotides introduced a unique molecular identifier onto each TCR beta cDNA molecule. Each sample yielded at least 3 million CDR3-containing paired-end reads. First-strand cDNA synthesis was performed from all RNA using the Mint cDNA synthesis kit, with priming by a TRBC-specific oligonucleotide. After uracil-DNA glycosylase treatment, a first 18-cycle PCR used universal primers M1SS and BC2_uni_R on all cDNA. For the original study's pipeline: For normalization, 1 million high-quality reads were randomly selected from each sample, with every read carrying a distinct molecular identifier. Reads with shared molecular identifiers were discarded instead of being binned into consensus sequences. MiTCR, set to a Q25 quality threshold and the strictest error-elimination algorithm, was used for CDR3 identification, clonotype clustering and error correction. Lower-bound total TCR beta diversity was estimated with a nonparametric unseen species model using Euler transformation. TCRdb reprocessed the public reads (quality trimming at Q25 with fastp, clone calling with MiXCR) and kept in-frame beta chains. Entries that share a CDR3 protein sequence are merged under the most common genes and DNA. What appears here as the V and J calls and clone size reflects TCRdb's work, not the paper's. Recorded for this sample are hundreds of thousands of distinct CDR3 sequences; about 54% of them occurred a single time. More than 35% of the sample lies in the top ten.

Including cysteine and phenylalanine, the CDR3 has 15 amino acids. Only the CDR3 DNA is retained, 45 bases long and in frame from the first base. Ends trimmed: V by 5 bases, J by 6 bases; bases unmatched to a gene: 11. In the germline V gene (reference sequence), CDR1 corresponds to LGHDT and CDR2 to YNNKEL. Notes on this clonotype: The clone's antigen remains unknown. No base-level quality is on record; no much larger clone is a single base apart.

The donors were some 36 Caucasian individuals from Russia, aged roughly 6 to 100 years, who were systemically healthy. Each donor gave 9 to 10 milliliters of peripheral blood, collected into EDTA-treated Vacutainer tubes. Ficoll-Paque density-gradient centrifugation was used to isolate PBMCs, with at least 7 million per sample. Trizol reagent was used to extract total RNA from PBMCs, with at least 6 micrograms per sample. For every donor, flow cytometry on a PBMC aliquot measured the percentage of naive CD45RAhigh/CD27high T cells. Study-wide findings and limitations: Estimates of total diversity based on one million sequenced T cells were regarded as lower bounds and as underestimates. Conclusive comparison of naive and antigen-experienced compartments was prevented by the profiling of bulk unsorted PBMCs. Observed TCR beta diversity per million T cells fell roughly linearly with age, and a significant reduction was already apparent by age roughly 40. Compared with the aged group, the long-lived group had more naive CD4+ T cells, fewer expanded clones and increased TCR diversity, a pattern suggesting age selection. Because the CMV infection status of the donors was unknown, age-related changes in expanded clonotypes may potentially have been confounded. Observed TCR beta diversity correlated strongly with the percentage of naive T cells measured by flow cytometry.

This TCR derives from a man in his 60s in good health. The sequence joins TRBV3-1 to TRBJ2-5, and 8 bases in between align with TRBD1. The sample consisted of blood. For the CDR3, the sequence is CASSFPSGGAKTQYF. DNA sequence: TGTGCCAGCAGCTTTCCTTCAGGGGGCGCAAAGACCCAGTACTTC.